These T cell receptor beta chains were read from a single sample in a study of blood T cell repertoires in COVID-19. Measured with immunoSEQ multiplex PCR; TCRdb has only the in-frame clones, and not every one. The data hold more than 450,000 clones, with around 90% observed a single time. Sequencing was done on a sample of PBMCs or T cells enriched from blood (not recorded which). The receptor source for this set is a woman younger than 30 who had recovered from COVID-19. Both conserved end residues are part of each CDR3. Fields, in order: J gene, V gene, D gene, clone size, CDR3 DNA, CDR3 protein. D genes are given only for firm matches. Expanded clones are given a class, and other clones once, few, many or no size at all.

>TRBJ1-4|TRBV7-8|.|.
TGTGCCAGCAGCTTAGCCGGGGTGGCTAATGAAAAACTGTTTTTT
CASSLAGVANEKLFF
>TRBJ1-3|TRBV19|.|.
TGTGCCAGTAGTATGAGGGAAGTCAGCTCTGGAAACACCATATATTTT
CASSMREVSSGNTIYF
>TRBJ1-2|TRBV7-9|.|once
TGTGCCAGCAGCCTTTCGGCGGGGCTTGGCTACACCTTC
CASSLSAGLGYTF
>TRBJ1-6|TRBV18|TRBD1|few
TGTGCCAGCTCACCCGGGACAGGGGAGAGTTCACCCCTCCACTTT
CASSPGTGESSPLHF
>TRBJ2-1|TRBV7-9|TRBD2|once
TGTGCCAGCAGCTACGGACTAGCGGGGGTAGATGAGCAGTTCTTC
CASSYGLAGVDEQFF
>TRBJ2-1|TRBV9|TRBD1|.
TGTGCCAGCAGCCCCCCCGAAGGGACAGCTTACAATGAGCAGTTCTTC
CASSPPEGTAYNEQFF
>TRBJ1-3|TRBV27|.|.
TGTGCCAGCAGCCCACTTCCCTCTGGAAACACCATATATTTT
CASSPLPSGNTIYF
>TRBJ2-7|TRBV6-5|.|.
TGTGCCAGCAGTTACTCGCGGCTAAGGGGCCCAGACGAGCAGTACTTC
CASSYSRLRGPDEQYF
>TRBJ2-1|TRBV7-9|.|.
TGTGCCAGCAGCTTCGCGGACAGCTACAATGAGCAGTTCTTC
CASSFADSYNEQFF
>TRBJ2-2|TRBV9|TRBD2|once
TGTGCCAGCAGCGCCACGGGGGGGTACACCGGGGAGCTGTTTTTT
CASSATGGYTGELFF
>TRBJ1-1|TRBV6-5|TRBD1|.
TGTGCCAGCAGCTCCGGGACAGGGGAATGGATGAGAGCTTTCTTT
CASSSGTGEWMRAFF
>TRBJ2-5|TRBV4-1|.|.
TGCGCCAGCAGCCAAGATGGGACATCGGGGTTCCAAGAGACCCAGTACTTC
CASSQDGTSGFQETQYF
>TRBJ1-1|TRBV3-1/TRBV3-2|.|.
TGTGCCAGCAGCCCTAATCCCAGGGTAAACACTGAAGCTTTCTTT
CASSPNPRVNTEAFF